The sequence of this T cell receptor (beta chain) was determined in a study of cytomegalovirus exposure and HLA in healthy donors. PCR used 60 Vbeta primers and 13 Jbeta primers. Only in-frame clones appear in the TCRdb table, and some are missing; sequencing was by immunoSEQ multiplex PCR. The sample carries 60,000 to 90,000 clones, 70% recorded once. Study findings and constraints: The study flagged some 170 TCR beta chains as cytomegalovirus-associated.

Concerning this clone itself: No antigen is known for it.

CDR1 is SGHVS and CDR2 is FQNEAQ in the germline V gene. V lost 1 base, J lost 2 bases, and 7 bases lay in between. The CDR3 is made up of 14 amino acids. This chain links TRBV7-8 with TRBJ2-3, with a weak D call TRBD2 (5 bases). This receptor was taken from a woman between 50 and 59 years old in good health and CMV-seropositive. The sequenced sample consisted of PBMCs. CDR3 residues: CASSLGGNTDTQYF. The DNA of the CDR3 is TGTGCCAGCAGCTTAGGAGGGAACACAGATACGCAGTATTTT. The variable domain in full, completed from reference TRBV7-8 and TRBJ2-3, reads GAGVSQSPRYKVAKRGQDVALRCDPISGHVSLFWYQQALGQGPEFLTYFQNEAQLDKSGLPSDRFFAERPEGSVSTLKIQRTQQEDSAVYLCASSLGGNTDTQYFGPGTRLTVL.